Sequencing of this T cell receptor beta chain was carried out in a study of cytomegalovirus exposure and HLA in healthy donors. Study-wide background: Of several hundred genotyped donors, roughly 81% grouped in the Caucasian-associated ancestry cluster.

Study results and limitations: Later findings reportedly placed an Asian-associated ancestry cluster below the approximately 670-donor mean for N-insertions. Several top significant clusters appeared, in a later analysis, to be linked to common viral pathogens.

Of note for this clone: Its specificity is not known.

A multiplex PCR was run with 60 Vbeta primers and 13 Jbeta primers. The table came from immunoSEQ multiplex PCR; TCRdb's copy has only in-frame clones and leaves some out. Here the sample spans tens of thousands of clones, less than 65% being singletons. Germline V gene data show CDR1 as SGHDN and CDR2 as FVKESK. V dropped 1 base and J dropped 3 bases, with 10 bases sitting between them. The CDR3 extends over 14 amino acids. The specimen was PBMCs. The chain links TRBV14 to TRBJ2-7, with unresolved D. This TCR came from a woman in her 30s in good health and CMV-seronegative. DNA of the CDR3: TGTGCCAGCAGCCAAGTGGGCATTTTCTACGAGCAGTACTTC. Encoded protein: CASSQVGIFYEQYF.